This is a list of T cell receptor beta chains from one sample in a study of T cell repertoires in cytomegalovirus infection. In TCRdb, the reads were re-called with MiXCR into one record per CDR3 protein. Of about 890,000 distinct CDR3 sequences listed, about a third are singletons. These receptors' targets are unknown. The sample consisted of cultured CD8+ T cells from PBMCs, taken from culture after CMV antigen stimulation. The receptors were gathered from a human donor in good health (CMV status not recorded). Some clones in this sample may be carry-over from other donors' samples. The conserved cysteine and the conserved F or W are not part of the CDR3 here. Clone sizes are given selectively: once, few, many, or a class where the clone is expanded.

clone size	J gene	V gene	CDR3 protein
few	TRBJ2-1	TRBV6-5	ASSYWGPNNEQF
-	TRBJ2-1	TRBV29-1	SVEGEDSPFYEQF
once	TRBJ2-7	TRBV5-6	ASSPGGDPYEQY
-	TRBJ2-6	TRBV27	ASSLTGTGASGANVLT
many	TRBJ2-1	TRBV28	ASSLMGRNNEQF
-	TRBJ2-3	TRBV7-3	ASSLTGTGGRTDTQY
once	TRBJ1-2	TRBV29-1	SVESPLHRGLGYGYT
few	TRBJ2-6	TRBV5-6	ASSYNWIPGAGANVLT
many	TRBJ1-5	TRBV7-2	ASSATGTTANQPQH
-	TRBJ1-5	TRBV19	ASSIDRGGEQPQH
few	TRBJ2-3	TRBV27	ASSGDSRFTDTQY
-	TRBJ2-7	TRBV29-1	SVEEATETGSYEQY
-	TRBJ1-5	TRBV27	ASSLWGAQPQH
-	TRBJ2-5	TRBV12-3/TRBV12-4	ASRPSDRGFTETQY
-	TRBJ1-1	TRBV19	ASSVPGGAF
-	TRBJ2-7	TRBV9	ASSVDGTGHYEQY
few	TRBJ1-5	TRBV12-5	ASGYPVGRRDQPQH
-	TRBJ2-7	TRBV12-3/TRBV12-4	ASGRVWYEQY
-	TRBJ2-3	TRBV9	ASSSYGGGSTDTQY
-	TRBJ2-3	TRBV6-6	ASSYSSVGGGHTQY
many	TRBJ1-2	TRBV7-2	ASSGGQIPHYGYT
-	TRBJ2-1	TRBV5-1	ASSLVGAPGNEQF
-	TRBJ2-5	TRBV29-1	SVEKRGRGETQY
few	TRBJ1-1	TRBV6-1	ASRPPVNTEAF
-	TRBJ1-2	TRBV28	ASSFGGLRLYGYT
few	TRBJ2-1	TRBV7-8	ASSDPGTSGGANEQF
few	TRBJ2-4	TRBV10-3	AIGASRTPTY
-	TRBJ2-7	TRBV7-9	ASSLSVGKEQY
many	TRBJ2-1	TRBV7-9	ASSSDRSSYNEQF
-	TRBJ1-2	TRBV19	ASKAETGRILDGYT
-	TRBJ1-2	TRBV25-1	ASSEYYRFQEDDYT
-	TRBJ2-7	TRBV7-9	ASSPRASGGATREQY
few	TRBJ2-3	TRBV29-1	SAAGNTQY
few	TRBJ1-6	TRBV27	ASRETRWTASYNSPLH
-	TRBJ1-1	TRBV12-3/TRBV12-4	ASRTPEGPPEAF
many	TRBJ1-1	TRBV27	ASSLGTPGVGNTEAF
many	TRBJ2-4	TRBV10-3	AISESAASGGTKNIQY
-	TRBJ2-1	TRBV19	ASSISPFVRLPEQF
-	TRBJ2-3	TRBV11-2	VSSLELAGSTDTQY
-	TRBJ1-1	TRBV6-1	ASSWWGGRPEAF
-	TRBJ2-3	TRBV19	ASSNRDFSDTQY
-	TRBJ1-1	TRBV7-9	ASNGEGNTEAF
-	TRBJ2-7	TRBV2	ASRPGSGNYEQY
few	TRBJ1-1	TRBV7-3	ASSLWQASEAF
-	TRBJ2-1	TRBV24-1	ATRNGGAFKQF
few	TRBJ2-2	TRBV12-3/TRBV12-4	ASGYNTGELF
-	TRBJ2-2	TRBV7-8	ASSPRQSTYTGELF
few	TRBJ2-6	TRBV7-3	ASSSIAASERGANVLT
few	TRBJ1-1	TRBV7-4	AIIPRVGEREAF
few	TRBJ1-5	TRBV27	ASSSISGEGNQPQH
-	TRBJ2-5	TRBV4-1	ASSQDAQQETQY
many	TRBJ1-6	TRBV5-1	ASSTPGQGNSPLH
few	TRBJ2-5	TRBV28	ASSLSLDRAETQY
-	TRBJ1-1	TRBV19	ASSLGTGRITEAF
few	TRBJ1-1	TRBV27	ASSLSTVQAEAF
-	TRBJ2-1	TRBV6-1	ASSEKGLAGYNEQF
-	TRBJ2-1	TRBV6-2/TRBV6-3	ASTRGLNEQF
few	TRBJ1-3	TRBV10-3	AISDTRKAGNTIY
few	TRBJ1-2	TRBV6-5	ASSQGLPPNYGYT